This T cell receptor beta chain was identified in a study of metastatic and nonmetastatic thyroid tumors. Background on the study: Across blood and tumor or nodule tissue, repertoires from malignant and benign thyroid patients were compared with one another.

The germline V and J ends were trimmed by 2 bases and 4 bases, with 11 bases remaining between them. Germline-derived CDR1 and CDR2 are SNHLY and FYNNEI. CDR3 length: 14 residues. TCRdb reanalyzed the PCR reads with MiXCR. This sample carries 35,000 to 40,000 clones, more than 25% of them seen once, and the ten largest clones take about a tenth. This clone was seen a handful of times. The entire patient cohort was treatment-naive prior to thyroid surgery. This TCR was sampled from a male donor with papillary thyroid cancer or a benign thyroid nodule (not recorded which). Some clones in this sample may be carry-over from other donors' samples. This chain joins TRBV2 and TRBJ1-2, with D tentatively TRBD1 (5 bases). Input material: blood. The CDR3 DNA sequence: TGTGCCAGCAGTGAAACACGACAGAGCTATGGCTACACCTTC. Amino acids: CASSETRQSYGYTF.